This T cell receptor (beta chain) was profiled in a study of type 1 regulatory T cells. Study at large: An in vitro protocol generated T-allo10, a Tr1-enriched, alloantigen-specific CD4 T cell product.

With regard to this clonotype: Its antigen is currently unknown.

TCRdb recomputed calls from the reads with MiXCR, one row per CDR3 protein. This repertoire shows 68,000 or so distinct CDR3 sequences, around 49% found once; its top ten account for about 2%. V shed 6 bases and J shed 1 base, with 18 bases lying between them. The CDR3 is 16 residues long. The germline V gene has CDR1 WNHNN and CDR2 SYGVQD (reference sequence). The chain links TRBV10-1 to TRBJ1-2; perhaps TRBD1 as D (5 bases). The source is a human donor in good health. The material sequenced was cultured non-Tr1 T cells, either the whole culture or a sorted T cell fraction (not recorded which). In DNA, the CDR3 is TGCGCCAGCAGCCGACTCCGGGACCCCAATAACTATGGCTACACCTTC. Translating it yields CASSRLRDPNNYGYTF.